A single TCR beta chain is shown here with its context. The antigen is unknown. This entry belongs to a study of a mutant IDH1 vaccine in newly diagnosed glioma. Study-level information: Treated patients, averaging approximately 40 years, were approximately 60% male and approximately 38% female. Most had both radiotherapy and temozolomide beforehand; others had only one.

Libraries were prepared by immunoSEQ multiplex PCR; TCRdb keeps only in-frame clonotypes and omits some of them. The table includes 70,000 to 100,000 clones, over 75% detected once. Whole-study findings and limits: Altogether, 93.3% of patients exhibited vaccine-induced immune responses.

Looked up from germline, CDR1 is SGHRS and CDR2 is YFSETQ. The V and J ends lost 0 bases and 4 bases respectively, with 11 bases between them. CDR3 length equals 15 residues. Time point of the sample: baseline, week 1 (first vaccination visit). Described treatment: pre-vaccination baseline after standard-of-care therapy. Donors harbored newly found WHO grade 3 or 4 IDH1-mutant, ATRX-lost astrocytomas. The sequence was collected from a middle-aged man with glioma. Some clones in this sample may be carry-over from other donors' samples. This sample comprised PBMCs, obtained from a glioma patient treated with radiotherapy, temozolomide or both. This chain joins TRBV5-1 and TRBJ2-1; D gene uncertain. CDR3 region: CASSLDTAAYNEQFF. CDR3 nucleotides: TGCGCCAGCAGCTTGGATACGGCGGCATACAATGAGCAGTTCTTC. Combining the CDR3 with reference TRBV5-1 and TRBJ2-1 gives the whole variable domain KAGVTQTPRYLIKTRGQQVTLSCSPISGHRSVSWYQQTPGQGLQFLFEYFSETQRNKGNFPGRFSGRQFSNSRSEMNVSTLELGDSALYLCASSLDTAAYNEQFFGPGTRLTVL.